The text below deals with one TCR beta chain. Its cognate antigen has yet to be identified. Base qualities were left out, and no much larger clone turns up one base away. The CDR3 regions of human TCRbeta chains were analyzed by immunosequencing. As for the authors' bioinformatics: Repertoire TCRs were matched against a reference library of SARS-CoV-2-specific TCRs generated with the MIRA antigen-specificity platform. Breadth was defined as the fraction of unique TCRs that were SARS-CoV-2-associated. Depth was defined as the fraction of total T cells that were SARS-CoV-2-associated. Using the MIRA data, every spike-specific TCR was mapped to the spike region that the TCR reacted to and assigned to either a CD4 or a CD8 class. Log10-transformed breadth and depth values were compared by one-way ANOVA with Sidak's multiple comparisons tests. TCRdb provides this immuneACCESS table in a form limited to in-frame rearrangements. Some clones are lacking; in checked studies, under half of them reflect an unresolved V gene, and why the rest are absent is not known. The D gene and trimming were derived from the DNA, and the V and J assignments and clone size from that table. The sample includes about 220,000 clones, with about 93% observed a single time. The top ten clonotypes cover around 1% of the sample.

The time point label corresponds to: baseline before first vaccination. According to the study, the label for this sample's treatment or condition signals: meningococcal conjugate vaccine given as trial control. Vaccinee samples were obtained from the UK trials COV001 and COV002, which included a single-blind randomized controlled phase 2/3 trial of AZD1222 (ChAdOx1 nCoV-19) in healthy adults. Trial participant PBMC samples were collected at day 0 and day 28 after the second dose for TCRbeta chain sequencing. The data stem from a study of T cell responses to AZD1222 COVID-19 vaccine (dated by TCRdb to the early 2020s). About the study as a whole: A total of just over 230 trial participants underwent TCR sequencing, of whom nearly 210 received two doses of AZD1222 and about 26 received two doses of the MenACWY control vaccine. Trial participants were enrolled by age into subgroups of 18-55, 56-69 and 70-plus years, and 148, 28 and 57 TCR-sequenced participants, respectively, were included in these subgroups. What the study reported, not specific to this receptor: Conclusions about previously exposed vaccinees were limited because only six AZD1222 recipients were SARS-CoV-2 seropositive at baseline. A significant rise in spike-specific TCR breadth and depth was observed after two AZD1222 doses relative to day 0 and relative to MenACWY recipients. Reportedly, almost half of the unique spike-specific TCRs recognized epitopes lying outside the regions that are mutated in the B.1.351 and B.1.1.7 variants. Because no day 14 peak-response samples were available, the repertoires could be characterized only after the peak T cell response. Participants were mostly white British, with more females than males. The authors suggested clonal diversity may have been underestimated. The 56-69-year group was small, and its depth increase did not reach significance, likely because of low power. CD4 TCRs associated with the vaccine covered the entire spike protein, and the dominant responses were in regions 160-218 and 743-854.

Measured from the cysteine to the phenylalanine, the CDR3 is 12 residues long. Of the read, only the CDR3 DNA is kept; its 36 bases are in frame from base 1. Trimming costs V 7 bases and J 6 bases, and their ends lie 13 bases apart. CDR1 and CDR2 are drawn from the germline V gene: SGHTS, YDEGEE. The sequence derives from an adult in good health. The source was peripheral blood, collected on day 0 of MenACWY control vaccination. Recombination linked TRBV5-8 to TRBJ1-1, with a weak D call of TRBD1 (5 bases match). The DNA sequence is TGTGCCAGCCGGTTGGAAGGGGCTGAAGCTTTCTTT. Translated, this gives CASRLEGAEAFF.